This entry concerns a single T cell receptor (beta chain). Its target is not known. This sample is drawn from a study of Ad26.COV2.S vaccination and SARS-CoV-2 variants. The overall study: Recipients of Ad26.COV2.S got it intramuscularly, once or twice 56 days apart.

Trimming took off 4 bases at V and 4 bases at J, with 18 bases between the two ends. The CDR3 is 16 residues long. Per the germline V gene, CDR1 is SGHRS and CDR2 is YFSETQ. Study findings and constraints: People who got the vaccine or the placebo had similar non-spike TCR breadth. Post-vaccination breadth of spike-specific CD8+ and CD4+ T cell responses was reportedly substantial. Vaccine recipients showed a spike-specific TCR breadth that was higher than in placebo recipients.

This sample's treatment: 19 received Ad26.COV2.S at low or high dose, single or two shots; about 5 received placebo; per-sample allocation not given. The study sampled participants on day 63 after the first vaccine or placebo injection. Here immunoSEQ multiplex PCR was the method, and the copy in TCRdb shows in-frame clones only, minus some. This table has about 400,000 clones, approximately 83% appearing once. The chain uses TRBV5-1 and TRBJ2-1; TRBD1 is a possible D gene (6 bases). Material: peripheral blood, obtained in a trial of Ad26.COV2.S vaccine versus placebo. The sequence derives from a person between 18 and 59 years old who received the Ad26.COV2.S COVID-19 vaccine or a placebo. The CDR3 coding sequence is TGCGCCAGCAGCAGCTCGAGGGGGAGTAAGTACAATGAGCAGTTCTTC. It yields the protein CASSSSRGSKYNEQFF.